Sequencing of this TCR beta chain was carried out in a study of cytomegalovirus exposure and HLA in healthy donors. Overall study context: The 130 or so validation repertoires were reported in a later analysis to have been generated on the same platform as the roughly 720 first-cohort repertoires. The study's findings and limits: Specificity of three CMV-associated chains for CMV antigens was verified in vitro.

V lost 4 bases to trimming and J lost 1 base, with 11 bases between them. Germline loops: CDR1 SNHLY, CDR2 FYNNEI. CDR3 length equals 15 residues. This clone was seen just once. Its specificity is not known. Sequencing used immunoSEQ multiplex PCR; TCRdb keeps in-frame clones, though not all of them. This table holds some 150,000 clones, around nine tenths found once. The clonotype comes from a woman in her twenties or thirties in good health and CMV-seronegative. This chain links TRBV2 with TRBJ2-1; TRBD1 is a possible D gene (5 bases). The specimen was PBMCs. The CDR3 coding sequence is TGTGCCAGCAGTGTTCTAGGGGTGTCCTACAATGAGCAGTTCTTC. It translates to CASSVLGVSYNEQFF.